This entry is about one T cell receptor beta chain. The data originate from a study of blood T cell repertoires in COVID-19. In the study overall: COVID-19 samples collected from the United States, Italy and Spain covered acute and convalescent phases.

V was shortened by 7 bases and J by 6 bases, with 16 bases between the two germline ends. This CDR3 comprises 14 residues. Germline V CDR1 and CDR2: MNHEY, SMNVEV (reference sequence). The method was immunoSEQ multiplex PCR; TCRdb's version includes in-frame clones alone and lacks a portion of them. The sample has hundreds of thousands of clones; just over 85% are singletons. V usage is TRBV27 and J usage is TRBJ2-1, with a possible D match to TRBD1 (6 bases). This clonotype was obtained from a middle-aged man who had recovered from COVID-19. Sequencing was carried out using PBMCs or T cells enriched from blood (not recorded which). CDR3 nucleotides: TGTGCCAGCACCCCTTTGGGGGCGAGCAATGAGCAGTTCTTC. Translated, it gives CASTPLGASNEQFF.